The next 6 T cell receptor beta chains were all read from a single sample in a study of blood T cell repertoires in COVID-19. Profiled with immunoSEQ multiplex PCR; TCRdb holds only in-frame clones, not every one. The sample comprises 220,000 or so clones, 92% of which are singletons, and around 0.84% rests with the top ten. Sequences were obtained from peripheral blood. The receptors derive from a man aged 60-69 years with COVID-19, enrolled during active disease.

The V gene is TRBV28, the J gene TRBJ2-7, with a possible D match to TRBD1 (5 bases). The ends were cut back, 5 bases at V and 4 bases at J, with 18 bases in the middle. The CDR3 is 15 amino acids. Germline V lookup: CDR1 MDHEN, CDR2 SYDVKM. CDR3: CASSGAGWQHYEQYF. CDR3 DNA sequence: TGTGCCAGCAGTGGGGCAGGCTGGCAGCATTACGAGCAGTACTTC.

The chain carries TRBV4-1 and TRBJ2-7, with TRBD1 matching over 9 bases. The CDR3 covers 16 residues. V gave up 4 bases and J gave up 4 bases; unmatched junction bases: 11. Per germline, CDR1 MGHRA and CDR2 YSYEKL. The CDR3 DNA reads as TGCGCCAGCAGCCTAGCCGCCGGACAGGGGATATACGAGCAGTACTTC. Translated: CASSLAAGQGIYEQYF.

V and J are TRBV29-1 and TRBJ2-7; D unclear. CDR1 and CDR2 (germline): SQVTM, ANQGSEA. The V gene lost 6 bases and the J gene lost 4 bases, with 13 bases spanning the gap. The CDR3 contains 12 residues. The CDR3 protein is CSVGEARYEQYF. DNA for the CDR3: TGCAGCGTCGGTGAGGCCAGATACGAGCAGTACTTC.

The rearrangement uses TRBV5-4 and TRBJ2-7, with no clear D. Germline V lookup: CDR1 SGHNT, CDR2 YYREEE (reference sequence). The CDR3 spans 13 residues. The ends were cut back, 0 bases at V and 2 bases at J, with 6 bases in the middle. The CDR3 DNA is TGTGCCAGCAGCTTGGACGTAGCCTACGAGCAGTACTTC. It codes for CASSLDVAYEQYF.

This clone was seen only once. CDR3: CASSFRQGARYGYTF. CDR3 DNA sequence: TGTGCCAGCAGCTTCCGACAGGGAGCTCGGTATGGCTACACCTTC. The J gene is TRBJ1-2, the V gene TRBV7-9; TRBD1 aligns across 7 bases. Trimming at V came to 3 bases and at J to 5 bases, leaving 9 bases not matched to a gene. CDR1 SEHNR and CDR2 FQNEAQ come from the germline V gene (reference sequence). The CDR3 has 15 amino acids.

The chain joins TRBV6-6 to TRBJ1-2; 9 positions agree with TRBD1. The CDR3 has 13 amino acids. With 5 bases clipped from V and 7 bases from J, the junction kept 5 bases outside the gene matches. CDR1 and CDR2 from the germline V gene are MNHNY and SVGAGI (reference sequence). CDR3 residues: CASSRDRVGGYTF. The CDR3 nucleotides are TGTGCCAGCAGTCGGGACAGGGTCGGTGGCTACACCTTC.